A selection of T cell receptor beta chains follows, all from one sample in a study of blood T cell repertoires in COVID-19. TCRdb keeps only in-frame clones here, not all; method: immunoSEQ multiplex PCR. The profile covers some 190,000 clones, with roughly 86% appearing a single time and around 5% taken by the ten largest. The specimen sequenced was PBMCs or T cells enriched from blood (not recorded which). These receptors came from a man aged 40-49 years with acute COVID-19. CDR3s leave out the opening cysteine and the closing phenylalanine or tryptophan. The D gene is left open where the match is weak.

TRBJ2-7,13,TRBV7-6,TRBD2,ASSLNSGLSYEQY
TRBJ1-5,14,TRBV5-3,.,AAQTGVVHSNQPQH
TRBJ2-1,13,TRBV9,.,ASSVVAKADNEQF
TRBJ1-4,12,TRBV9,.,ASSAGVGNEKLF
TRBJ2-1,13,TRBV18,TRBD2,ASSPGLGGINEQF
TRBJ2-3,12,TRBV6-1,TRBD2,ASSVAGGTDTQY
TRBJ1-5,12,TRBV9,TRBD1,ASSVTGQLQPQH
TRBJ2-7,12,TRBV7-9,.,ASSFLDSRYEQY
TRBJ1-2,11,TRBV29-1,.,SATGGGDYGYT
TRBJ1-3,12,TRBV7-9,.,ASSSAGSGNTIY
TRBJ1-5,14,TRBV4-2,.,ASSQGRSNSNQPQH
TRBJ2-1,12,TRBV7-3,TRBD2,ASSSASGYNEQF
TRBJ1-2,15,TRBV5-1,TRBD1,ASSPRQGLITNYGYT
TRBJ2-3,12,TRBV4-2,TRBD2,ASSSRTSWDTQY
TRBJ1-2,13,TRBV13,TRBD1,ASSSPDRVNYGYT